This TCR beta chain comes out of a study of beta chain features in type 1 diabetes. Regarding the study as a whole: Moderately but significantly shorter TCRB CDR3s were found in Type 1 diabetes patients in all four CD4+ subsets.

Researchers reported sorting CD4+ naive, central memory, regulatory and stem cell-like memory cells via CD45RO/CCR7/CD25/CD127/CD95/CD27. Expressed TCRB transcripts were sequenced because the isolated RNA had all been reverse transcribed beforehand. Generated by immunoSEQ multiplex PCR, the TCRdb table keeps only in-frame clones and is missing some. The repertoire includes under 200,000 clones, around 8% of them detected once, and over 0.5% sits in the top ten. This CDR3 contains 13 residues. Germline V lookup: CDR1 MNHNS, CDR2 SASEGT. Between the trimmed V and J ends, which lost 2 bases and 4 bases, there was a span of 8 bases. Note on this clone: No antigen is known for it.

The chain combines TRBV6-1 with TRBJ1-1, with D tentatively TRBD1 (5 bases). The sequenced material came from central memory CD4+ T cells from blood. The clonotype was recovered from a woman aged 18-29 years with type 1 diabetes. This CDR3 reads CASSESRGTEAFF. CDR3 coding DNA: TGTGCCAGCAGTGAAAGTAGGGGCACTGAAGCTTTCTTT.